The sequence of this T cell receptor beta chain was determined in a study of CD8 T cells in Susac syndrome. The V end lost 4 bases, the J end lost 4 bases, and 12 bases lay between the germline ends. The CDR3 contains 13 residues. Germline CDR1 reads DFQATT; CDR2 reads SNEGSKA (reference sequence). RNA, at about 0.45 to 1 ug, was reverse transcribed with random hexamers. TCRdb fed the immunoSEQ multiplex PCR reads into MiXCR, producing one record per CDR3 protein. The repertoire holds roughly 200,000 distinct CDR3 sequences, with just under 95% as singletons. Sequencing was performed on CD4+ T cells from PBMCs. The source of this sequence is a human donor with multiple sclerosis. The chain combines TRBV20-1 with TRBJ2-3; possibly TRBD2 for D (7 bases). In DNA, the CDR3 is TGCAGTGCTATCGTAGGGGGGGCAGATACGCAGTATTTT. Translated: CSAIVGGADTQYF.